The 24 T cell receptor beta chains in this list originate from one sample, sequenced in a study of blood T cell repertoires in COVID-19. Some clones are missing from TCRdb's copy, which holds only in-frame ones; the method was immunoSEQ multiplex PCR. The sample comprises 150,000 to 200,000 clones, roughly 80% of which are singletons, and around 15% rests with the top ten. Sequencing was carried out using peripheral blood. These receptors all come from a man between 60 and 75 years old with active or convalescent COVID-19.

The chain couples TRBV30 to TRBJ2-3; D call uncertain. CDR1 and CDR2 (germline): GTSNPN, SVGIG (reference sequence). The CDR3 runs 13 residues. The germline V and J ends were trimmed by 4 bases and 2 bases, with 10 bases remaining between them. DNA of the CDR3: TGTGCCTGGATGAAGCCCCACACAGATACGCAGTATTTT. Amino acid sequence: CAWMKPHTDTQYF.

This sequence joins TRBV5-1 and TRBJ1-6, with 7 nucleotides matching TRBD1. Germline V gene lookup returns CDR1 SGHRS and CDR2 YFSETQ. Unmatched junction bases numbered 8, after V lost 4 bases and J lost 10 bases. The CDR3 contains 14 residues. CDR3 coding DNA: TGCGCCAGCAGCCCGCGACAGGGCGACTCACCCCTCCACTTT. This codes for CASSPRQGDSPLHF.

This chain connects TRBV28 to TRBJ2-6; D is uncertain. Germline loops: CDR1 MDHEN, CDR2 SYDVKM. CDR3 length: 15 amino acids. CDR3 in amino acids: CASLGRVSGANVLTF. The DNA for the CDR3 is TGTGCTTCCCTAGGTCGGGTCTCTGGGGCCAACGTCCTGACTTTC.

The chain recombines TRBV19 with TRBJ1-5, with TRBD1 as a possible D gene (6 bases). The V end lost 4 bases, the J end lost 9 bases, and 19 bases lay between the germline ends. Looked up from germline, CDR1 is LNHDA and CDR2 is SQIVND (reference sequence). This CDR3 contains 15 residues. The DNA for the CDR3 is TGTGCCAGTAGTACTACGGGGACACTTTCTACGCCCCAGCATTTT. Its protein product is CASSTTGTLSTPQHF.

The chain carries TRBV10-3 and TRBJ1-2; TRBD1 is a possible D gene (5 bases). V lost 7 bases and J 2 bases, leaving 14 bases between the germline ends. Germline V lookup: CDR1 ENHRY, CDR2 SYGVKD. This CDR3 is built from 14 residues. DNA for the CDR3: TGTGCCATCAACCGCGGGACGACGAACTATGGCTACACCTTC. It codes for CAINRGTTNYGYTF.

The rearrangement joins TRBV9 to TRBJ2-7, with 10 bases that match TRBD1. Per the germline V gene, CDR1 is SGDLS and CDR2 is YYNGEE. The CDR3 totals 18 residues. V was clipped by 4 bases and J by 5 bases; unmatched bases: 18. CDR3 sequence: CASSRGPSPGQGRDEQYF. CDR3 DNA sequence: TGTGCCAGCAGCAGAGGCCCCTCACCGGGACAGGGGCGGGACGAGCAGTACTTC.

The genes are TRBV18 and TRBJ1-6; weak D call: TRBD1 (6 bases). This CDR3 spans 15 amino acids. V was shortened by 3 bases and J by 7 bases, with 13 bases between the two germline ends. The germline CDR1 and CDR2 sequences are KGHSH and LQKENI. The CDR3 region has the DNA TGTGCCAGCTCACCCCAGGGGAGAGGCAATTCACCCCTCCACTTT. Protein product: CASSPQGRGNSPLHF.

V gene TRBV16 combines with J gene TRBJ2-3, with TRBD2 matching 14 bases. This CDR3 is 16 amino acids long. V dropped 4 bases and J dropped 5; count of bases not matched to a gene: 5. Looked up from germline, CDR1 is KGHSY and CDR2 is FQNENV. As DNA, the CDR3 is TGTGCCAGCAGCCCAGGGACTAGCGGGAGTGGAGATACGCAGTATTTT. Protein sequence: CASSPGTSGSGDTQYF.

This clone showed up just once. This sequence joins TRBV6-5 and TRBJ1-2, with 8 bases aligning to TRBD1. The CDR3 is made up of 13 amino acids. V shed 6 bases and J 5 bases; nucleotides not matched to a gene: 5. CDR1 MNHEY and CDR2 SVGAGI come from the germline V gene. The DNA for the CDR3 is TGTGCCAGCAGCGATACAGGGGGATATGGCTACACCTTC. It encodes CASSDTGGYGYTF.

This clone was seen a few times. The rearrangement joins TRBV24-1 to TRBJ2-3, with 10 bases identical to TRBD1. Germline lookup yields CDR1 KGHDR and CDR2 SFDVKD. This CDR3 region has 16 residues. The V segment lost 2 bases and the J segment 5 bases; nucleotides outside the gene matches: 6. This chain's CDR3 is CATSDSGQGGRDTQYF. CDR3 DNA sequence: TGTGCCACCAGTGATTCCGGACAGGGGGGTAGAGATACGCAGTATTTT.

This clone has just one count. The V call is TRBV10-3, the J call TRBJ1-5; 8 bases map to TRBD1. J lost 6 bases, V lost 5 bases, and 3 bases had no gene match. The CDR3 length is 13 residues. Germline lookup yields CDR1 ENHRY and CDR2 SYGVKD. CDR3 protein: CAISLQGGQPQHF. The DNA of the CDR3 is TGTGCCATCAGTCTACAGGGGGGTCAGCCCCAGCATTTT.

The chain has TRBV10-3 and TRBJ2-3; 8 bases are shared with TRBD2. Germline V CDR1 and CDR2: ENHRY, SYGVKD. J was trimmed by 2 bases and V by 3 bases; bases with no gene match: 7. The CDR3 covers 16 residues. The CDR3 coding sequence is TGTGCCATCAGTGATTTCCGGGAGGGGGACACAGATACGCAGTATTTT. Protein product: CAISDFREGDTDTQYF.

The J gene is TRBJ1-2, the V gene TRBV28; D perhaps matches TRBD1 (5 bases). There are 14 residues in the CDR3. V lost 7 bases, J lost 4 bases, and 16 bases lay in between. Germline assignment: CDR1 MDHEN and CDR2 SYDVKM. The CDR3 DNA sequence: TGTGCCAGCACCTTTTCCGACAGCACCTATGGCTACACCTTC. It codes for CASTFSDSTYGYTF.

The CDR3 DNA is TGCGCCAGCAGCCCCCCGACTAGCGGGAGCATCCACGAGCAGTACTTC. Its protein product is CASSPPTSGSIHEQYF. V usage is TRBV5-1 and J usage is TRBJ2-7; 12 nucleotides line up with TRBD2. Trimming cost V 4 bases and J 5 bases; bases outside gene matches: 10. Germline V CDR1 and CDR2: SGHRS, YFSETQ. This CDR3 has 16 residues.

The CDR3 DNA reads as TGCGCCAGCAGCCAAGGACTGCTGAACACTGAAGCTTTCTTT. Its translation is CASSQGLLNTEAFF. The chain combines TRBV4-1 with TRBJ1-1; D unclear. The germline V and J ends were trimmed by 1 base and 0 bases, with 6 bases remaining between them. Germline CDR1 and CDR2: MGHRA and YSYEKL. This CDR3 region has 14 residues.

Worth noting for this clone: At one end the junction does not follow the germline gene, possibly because of a read error. The rearrangement joins TRBV6-6 to TRBJ2-3; D not resolved. Per germline, CDR1 MNHNY and CDR2 SVGAGI (reference sequence). The CDR3 is made up of 13 amino acids. CDR3 nucleotides: TGTGCCAGCCGTGGGCCTCCCACAAATACGCAGTATTTT. It specifies CASRGPPTNTQYF.

V usage is TRBV28 and J usage is TRBJ2-1, with TRBD2 as a possible D gene (6 bases). Trimming shortened V by 9 bases and J by 5 bases, and 8 bases separated the two germline ends. From germline, CDR1 is MDHEN and CDR2 SYDVKM. The CDR3 consists of 11 residues. The CDR3 spells CASGRNNEQFF. The CDR3 DNA reads as TGTGCCAGTGGGAGGAACAATGAGCAGTTCTTC.

The table lists this clone with a count of one. The chain joins TRBV6-5 to TRBJ2-3; D perhaps matches TRBD1 (6 bases). V shed 7 bases and J shed 2 bases, with 16 bases lying between them. The CDR3 has 15 residues. CDR1 is MNHEY and CDR2 is SVGAGI in the germline V gene. CDR3 in DNA: TGTGCCAGCAACAGAGGACAGATTAACACAGATACGCAGTATTTT. This translates into CASNRGQINTDTQYF.

DNA for the CDR3: TGTGCCAGCACCTTTAGGACAGGGTACTATGGCTACACCTTC. The encoded protein is CASTFRTGYYGYTF. The V and J genes are TRBV6-5 and TRBJ1-2, with 8 nucleotides matching TRBD1. This CDR3 is 14 amino acids long. V shed 7 bases and J 3 bases; nucleotides not matched to a gene: 7. CDR1 and CDR2 from the germline V gene are MNHEY and SVGAGI.

This chain connects TRBV5-1 to TRBJ2-7; 8 bases agree with TRBD1. With V trimmed by 5 bases and J by 3 bases, 13 bases remained unmatched. Germline values: CDR1 SGHRS, CDR2 YFSETQ. The CDR3 is 16 residues long. The CDR3 region has the DNA TGCGCCAGCAGAAAAGACGCTCGACAGGGGAGCTACGAGCAGTACTTC. It is translated as CASRKDARQGSYEQYF.

This chain links TRBV7-2 with TRBJ2-5, with TRBD2 matching over 14 bases. CDR3 size: 16 residues. Looked up from germline, CDR1 is SGHTA and CDR2 is FQGNSA. The V gene end was trimmed by 4 bases and the J gene end by 1 base; junction bases not matched to a gene: 2. CDR3 sequence reads: CASSSGLAGGQETQYF. The CDR3 bases are TGTGCCAGCAGCTCTGGACTAGCGGGGGGCCAAGAGACCCAGTACTTC.

The rearrangement links TRBV5-6 to TRBJ2-5; perhaps TRBD1 as D (6 bases). This CDR3 region has 14 residues. Germline values: CDR1 SGHDT, CDR2 YYEEEE. Trimming removed 2 bases from V and 4 bases from J, with 12 bases in between. CDR3 region: CASSLGQYAETQYF. The CDR3 DNA follows: TGTGCCAGCAGCTTAGGACAGTACGCAGAGACCCAGTACTTC.

The rearrangement uses TRBV7-2 and TRBJ1-6, with no clear D. In germline, CDR1 is SGHTA, CDR2 FQGNSA. The CDR3 runs to 14 residues. Trimming pared 1 base from V and 6 bases from J, leaving 7 bases between. The DNA for the CDR3 is TGTGCCAGCAGCTTAGGAGCTAGTAATTCACCCCTCCACTTT. It translates to CASSLGASNSPLHF.

This clone was seen repeatedly, ten times or more. The chain is built from TRBV20-1 and TRBJ1-2, with D perhaps TRBD1 (5 bases). V dropped 5 bases and J dropped 7 bases, with 8 bases sitting between them. The CDR3 covers 10 residues. CDR1 is DFQATT and CDR2 is SNEGSKA in the germline V gene (reference sequence). CDR3 nucleotides: TGCAGTGCTGGGGGGACTGGCTACACCTTC. Encoded protein: CSAGGTGYTF.